Listed below are T cell receptor beta chains from one sample, sequenced in a study of T cells after posttransplantation cyclophosphamide. Clones were read by immunoSEQ multiplex PCR, and TCRdb kept only the in-frame ones, dropping some. This table has tens of thousands of clones, approximately 86% appearing once. Sequencing was done on a sample of PBMCs. The source of these receptors is a man aged 25 to 40 with a blood cancer, CMV-positive, and with a related stem cell donor. CDR3s include the opening cysteine and the closing phenylalanine or tryptophan. The D gene is left open where the match is weak. Rows may omit the clone size; those that give it use once, few, many or a size class.

d_gene | j_gene | len | v_gene | abundance | CDR3nt | CDR3aa
. | TRBJ2-7 | 14 | TRBV27 | . | TGTGCCAGCAGTCCGGACTACTACTCCTACGAGCAGTACTTC | CASSPDYYSYEQYF
TRBD1 | TRBJ1-2 | 16 | TRBV7-9 | . | TGTGCCAGCAGCCACTCGTCCGCGAGGGACAGCTATGGCTACACCTTC | CASSHSSARDSYGYTF
TRBD1 | TRBJ1-2 | 14 | TRBV7-2 | . | TGTGCCAGCAGCCCGGACCAGGGGGGTTATGGCTACACCTTC | CASSPDQGGYGYTF
. | TRBJ2-3 | 18 | TRBV5-4 | . | TGTGCCAGCAGCTTGGAAGGTCTTTCCCACCCGGGTGCAGATACGCAGTATTTT | CASSLEGLSHPGADTQYF
. | TRBJ1-4 | 15 | TRBV13 | . | TGTGCCAGCAGCTTCCGAGCTTCGGGTAATGAAAAACTGTTTTTT | CASSFRASGNEKLFF
. | TRBJ2-7 | 15 | TRBV2 | . | TGTGCCAGCAGTACCGGGACAAAGATTCGGGACGAGCAGTACTTC | CASSTGTKIRDEQYF
. | TRBJ1-2 | 16 | TRBV7-9 | . | TGTGCCAGCAGCTTATTAACACAGCAGGCTTACTATGGCTACACCTTC | CASSLLTQQAYYGYTF
. | TRBJ2-3 | 14 | TRBV7-2 | . | TGTGCCAGCAGCTTCCGGTATGATTCGTATACGCAGTATTTT | CASSFRYDSYTQYF
. | TRBJ1-2 | 13 | TRBV30 | . | TGTGCCTGGAGGGGGGGGCCCTCCTATGGCTACACCTTC | CAWRGGPSYGYTF
TRBD1 | TRBJ2-5 | 13 | TRBV5-1 | . | TGCGCCAGCAGCGAACAGGGGGGAGAGACCCAGTACTTC | CASSEQGGETQYF
. | TRBJ2-2 | 17 | TRBV7-9 | . | TGTGCCAGCAGCCAAAAAGCAGGCGTCTTGGGGCCCGGGGAGCTGTTTTTT | CASSQKAGVLGPGELFF
TRBD1 | TRBJ1-2 | 15 | TRBV5-4 | . | TGTGCCAGCAGCACTAGGGACAGCGACCATGATGGCTACACCTTC | CASSTRDSDHDGYTF
. | TRBJ2-1 | 14 | TRBV4-1 | few | TGCGCCAGCAGCACCCGAGGGACTGATAGTGAGCAGTTCTTC | CASSTRGTDSEQFF
. | TRBJ1-3 | 15 | TRBV27 | few | TGTGCCAGTACCTCTAAGCCATCCTCTGGAAACACCATATATTTT | CASTSKPSSGNTIYF
. | TRBJ1-1 | 12 | TRBV19 | . | TGTGCCAGTAGTGGGGAGGGCACTGAAGCTTTCTTT | CASSGEGTEAFF
. | TRBJ2-7 | 15 | TRBV4-1 | . | TGCGCCAGCAGCCAAGATGGACAGAGCAGCTACGAGCAGTACTTC | CASSQDGQSSYEQYF
TRBD2 | TRBJ2-3 | 14 | TRBV29-1 | . | TGCAGCCTTCGGGGACTAGCGGGAGGGAGTACGCAGTATTTT | CSLRGLAGGSTQYF
. | TRBJ2-7 | 15 | TRBV15 | . | TGTGCCACCAGCAGGCGTCCTCCCGGGTCCTACGAGCAGTACTTC | CATSRRPPGSYEQYF
. | TRBJ2-1 | 12 | TRBV2 | . | TGTGCCAGCAATTCCTTCGGAGCCGAGCAGTTCTTC | CASNSFGAEQFF
TRBD2 | TRBJ2-1 | 15 | TRBV7-2 | . | TGTGCCAGTATTATGTTTAGCGGGGGGTTCGATGAGCAGTTCTTC | CASIMFSGGFDEQFF
TRBD1 | TRBJ1-2 | 18 | TRBV7-9 | . | TGTGCCAGCAGCTTAGGCCCCGGGACAGGGGAGGTCGGCTATGGCTACACCTTC | CASSLGPGTGEVGYGYTF
. | TRBJ1-2 | 14 | TRBV7-6 | . | TGTGCCAGCAGCTTAGACGACAGCTCCTATGGCTACACCTTC | CASSLDDSSYGYTF
TRBD2 | TRBJ2-1 | 15 | TRBV9 | . | TGTGCCAGCAGCGTAGATAGCGGGAGAATGAATGAGCAGTTCTTC | CASSVDSGRMNEQFF
TRBD1 | TRBJ2-1 | 18 | TRBV5-1 | once | TGCGCCAGCAGCTTGGCGCCAACCCGGACAGGGGGGAACAATGAGCAGTTCTTC | CASSLAPTRTGGNNEQFF
TRBD2 | TRBJ2-1 | 15 | TRBV30 | . | TGTGCCTTTTTACCGGGACTAGCGGGAGGTGGTGAGCAGTTCTTC | CAFLPGLAGGGEQFF
. | TRBJ2-7 | 14 | TRBV15 | once | TGTGCCACCAGCAGAGCTAGGGGGTCGGGGGAGCAGTACTTC | CATSRARGSGEQYF
TRBD1 | TRBJ2-7 | 12 | TRBV6-5 | once | TGTGCCAGCCAGGGGGCTACCTACGAGCAGTACTTC | CASQGATYEQYF